Listed below are T cell receptor beta chains from one sample, sequenced in a study of PD-1 blockade in classical Hodgkin lymphoma. Measured with immunoSEQ multiplex PCR; TCRdb has only the in-frame clones, and not every one. There are around 45,000 clones in the sample; approximately 70% occur only once, and about 3% lies in the top ten. The source material was peripheral blood mononuclear cells (PBMCs), sampled at baseline. The receptors shown here come from a human donor with classical Hodgkin lymphoma. Both conserved end residues are part of each CDR3.

v_gene	j_gene	CDR3aa
TRBV5-4	TRBJ2-2	CASSLAGTSGRTGELFF
TRBV27	TRBJ2-2	CASSYQNTGELFF
TRBV5-1	TRBJ1-2	CASSLGGTGGNYGYTF
TRBV20-1	TRBJ2-7	CSAGGVYEQYF
TRBV11-2	TRBJ2-5	CASSLDGGTSGILGETQYF
TRBV5-5	TRBJ2-7	CASSGQGPFSYEQYF
TRBV19	TRBJ2-2	CASTGTRLTGELFF
TRBV7-2	TRBJ1-6	CASSLEVYNSPLHF
TRBV29-1	TRBJ2-1	CSVEDWGSGANEQFF
TRBV7-7	TRBJ2-1	CASSLDHDYDNEQFF
TRBV18	TRBJ2-2	CASLLASNTGELFF
TRBV6-6	TRBJ1-1	CASSYLGTEAFF
TRBV7-9	TRBJ2-5	CASSDPSGASQETQYF
TRBV6-5	TRBJ1-2	CASSYSADPDNYGYTF
TRBV14	TRBJ2-2	CASSQPRLEGNTGELFF
TRBV7-9	TRBJ1-3	CASSGWDTIYF
TRBV27	TRBJ2-1	CASKGYYQEFF
TRBV30	TRBJ1-5	CAWTTHRQGDLYSNQPQHF
TRBV4-3	TRBJ2-7	CASSPGTGGGYEQYF
TRBV27	TRBJ2-1	CASSPGAGGYNEQFF
TRBV6-1	TRBJ1-2	CASSTVRDSNYGYTF
TRBV5-5	TRBJ1-2	CASSSGSGVPYGYTF
TRBV6-5	TRBJ1-3	CASSTGGAVGNTIYF
TRBV19	TRBJ2-1	CASRNVAGAVGSEQFF
TRBV10-3	TRBJ2-7	CAISESTSSYEQYF
TRBV7-9	TRBJ2-1	CAIPSSRGAYNEQFF
TRBV19	TRBJ1-1	CASSKGSTAFF
TRBV30	TRBJ2-3	CAWSVGGGQTDTQYF
TRBV27	TRBJ2-7	CASTVRANSYEQYF
TRBV28	TRBJ1-2	CASSLGAWGSYTF
TRBV28	TRBJ2-2	CATMLAGTGELFF